This T cell receptor beta chain was sequenced for a study of blood T cell repertoires in COVID-19. Looking at the study overall: Researchers got acute and convalescent COVID-19 samples from the United States, Italy and Spain.

TCRdb keeps only in-frame clones here, not all; method: immunoSEQ multiplex PCR. Here the sample spans some 100,000 clones, 87% being singletons. The V end lost 6 bases, the J end lost 6 bases, and 21 bases lay between the germline ends. Germline V lookup: CDR1 WSHSY, CDR2 SAAADI. The CDR3 has 16 amino acids. This clone showed up just a few times. The chain joins TRBV10-2 to TRBJ1-5; D might be TRBD1 (6 bases). The TCR comes from a human donor in a cohort sampled during active COVID-19. The source material was peripheral blood. CDR3 sequence reads: CASRGAIDTGLQPQHF. The CDR3 coding sequence is TGCGCCAGCAGAGGGGCTATCGACACAGGGCTTCAGCCCCAGCATTTT.